This entry concerns a single T cell receptor (beta chain). This sample was included in a study of CD8 T cells in Susac syndrome. RNA, at about 0.45 to 1 ug, was reverse transcribed with random hexamers. One entry per CDR3 protein results from TCRdb running MiXCR on the immunoSEQ multiplex PCR reads. The data show around 270,000 distinct CDR3 sequences, over 75% seen once. FACS enriched CD8+ TEMRA cells, while bulk CD8+ and CD4+ were negatively isolated. In germline, CDR1 is MNHEY, CDR2 SVGAGI. This CDR3 has 14 residues. Trimming cost V 5 bases and J 0 bases, with 11 bases left between them. The TCR originated in a human donor with multiple sclerosis. J is TRBJ2-7 and V is TRBV6-5, with D perhaps matching TRBD1 or TRBD2 (5 bases each). Source material: CD8+ T cells from PBMCs. The CDR3 bases are TGTGCCAGCAGTCAAACAGGACTCTCCTACGAGCAGTACTTC. It is translated as CASSQTGLSYEQYF.